The 28 T cell receptor beta chains in this list originate from one sample, sequenced in a study of CD8 T cells in ankylosing spondylitis. Each CDR3 protein is one row after TCRdb ran MiXCR on the 5' RACE reads. This repertoire shows about 160,000 distinct CDR3 sequences, around 8.9% found once; its top ten account for about 16%. The sequencing input was blood, either unsorted or a sorted T cell fraction (not recorded which). The receptors stem from a female donor with ankylosing spondylitis or in good health (not recorded which).

The rearrangement joins TRBV6-1 to TRBJ2-3; 12 bases are shared with TRBD2. Germline CDR1 MNHNS, CDR2 SASEGT. The CDR3 totals 15 residues. J lost 3 bases, V lost 5 bases, and 3 bases had no gene match. CDR3 nucleotide sequence: TGTGCCAGCAGTCGACTAGCGGGAGATACAGATACGCAGTATTTT. Its protein is CASSRLAGDTDTQYF.

The table lists this clonotype with a few counts. This chain joins TRBV4-3 and TRBJ2-3, with 12 bases fitting TRBD2. The CDR3 runs to 16 residues. V shed 4 bases, J shed 0 bases, and the junction held 2 bases outside the gene matches. Per germline, CDR1 LGHNA and CDR2 YSLEER. The CDR3 region is CASSPGTSGSTDTQYF. In DNA form, the CDR3 reads TGCGCCAGCAGCCCGGGGACTAGCGGGAGCACAGATACGCAGTATTTT.

The chain employs TRBV7-8 and TRBJ2-1; 9 bases align to TRBD2. With 6 bases clipped from V and 7 bases from J, the junction kept 7 bases outside the gene matches. This CDR3 is built from 14 residues. Germline CDR1 reads SGHVS; CDR2 reads FQNEAQ. The CDR3 coding sequence is TGTGCCAGCAGTAGCGGGAGCCAGAGAAATGAGCAGTTCTTC. This gives the protein CASSSGSQRNEQFF.

This rearrangement joins TRBV15 to TRBJ2-2; D is perhaps TRBD1 or TRBD2 (7 bases each). Germline V gene data show CDR1 as LNHNV and CDR2 as YYDKDF (reference sequence). The CDR3 loop spans 14 amino acids. V was pared by 4 bases and J by 6 bases, with 12 bases between. CDR3 amino acids: CATSMGGGSGELFF. CDR3 coding DNA: TGTGCCACCAGCATGGGAGGGGGCTCCGGGGAGCTGTTTTTT.

The genes are TRBV5-6 and TRBJ2-7, with D possibly TRBD2 on 7 matching bases. Deletions cut 5 bases from V and 6 bases from J, with 18 bases between. CDR1 is SGHDT and CDR2 is YYEEEE in the germline V gene. The length of the CDR3 is 14 residues. The CDR3 DNA reads TGTGCCAGCAGTTGGGGGGCTAGCGGCGGCGAGCAGTACTTC. It yields the protein CASSWGASGGEQYF.

The chain employs TRBV12-3 or TRBV12-4 and TRBJ2-7, with TRBD2 identical over 10 bases. With V trimmed by 5 bases and J by 6 bases, 7 bases remained unmatched. This CDR3 spans 14 amino acids. CDR3 region: CASSPLSGRGEQYF. CDR3 DNA sequence: TGTGCCAGCAGTCCTCTGAGCGGGAGGGGCGAGCAGTACTTC.

The V and J genes are TRBV6-1 and TRBJ2-3; D possibly corresponds to TRBD2 (6 bases). The germline V gene encodes CDR1 MNHNS and CDR2 SASEGT. V was pared by 6 bases and J by 6 bases, with 19 bases between. The CDR3 totals 15 residues. This chain's CDR3 is CASRDAGRQGDTQYF. CDR3 nucleotides: TGTGCCAGCAGGGATGCGGGGAGGCAAGGTGATACGCAGTATTTT.

There are many counts of this clonotype. This chain connects TRBV29-1 to TRBJ2-3; perhaps TRBD2 as D (6 bases). Germline values: CDR1 SQVTM, CDR2 ANQGSEA. The ends were cut back, 6 bases at V and 4 bases at J, with 14 bases in the middle. The CDR3 is 13 residues long. CDR3 sequence: CSVVGTSADTQYF. The DNA for the CDR3 is TGCAGCGTAGTCGGGACTTCCGCAGATACGCAGTATTTT.

This clonotype was observed a handful of times. This sequence joins TRBV6-1 and TRBJ1-1; D is ambiguous. The CDR3 length is 17 residues. Germline CDR1 is MNHNS and CDR2 is SASEGT. Between the trimmed V and J ends, which lost 6 bases and 1 base, there was a span of 21 bases. CDR3 nucleotides: TGTGCCAGCAGCCGATCGCAATACTCTTTGGCGAACACTGAAGCTTTCTTT. It codes for CASSRSQYSLANTEAFF.

In its sample, this clonotype was seen a few times. The gene calls are TRBV4-1 and TRBJ2-5; 7 bases line up with TRBD1. The CDR3 loop spans 14 amino acids. From germline, CDR1 is MGHRA and CDR2 YSYEKL. Trimming took 4 bases from V and 5 from J; bases not matched to a gene: 7. The CDR3 region is CASSPQVGQETQYF. The CDR3 region has the DNA TGCGCCAGCAGCCCCCAGGTGGGACAGGAGACCCAGTACTTC.

This sequence joins TRBV5-6 and TRBJ2-2; 13 bases fit TRBD2. The V segment lost 7 bases and the J segment 6 bases; nucleotides outside the gene matches: 12. The CDR3 is 17 residues long. Germline V gene lookup returns CDR1 SGHDT and CDR2 YYEEEE. CDR3 sequence reads: CASCRLAGGPDAGELFF. CDR3 DNA: TGTGCCAGCTGCCGACTAGCGGGAGGTCCTGATGCCGGGGAGCTGTTTTTT.

This clonotype was seen ten or more times. The chain couples TRBV4-3 to TRBJ2-1; perhaps TRBD1 as D (5 bases). V was trimmed by 0 bases and J by 7 bases, leaving 10 bases between them. Per germline, CDR1 LGHNA and CDR2 YSLEER. The CDR3 is made up of 14 amino acids. CDR3 in amino acids: CASSQDWGWNEQFF. The CDR3 coding sequence is TGCGCCAGCAGCCAAGACTGGGGCTGGAATGAGCAGTTCTTC.

This sequence joins TRBV20-1 and TRBJ2-1; the match to TRBD2 covers 8 bases. The CDR3 runs to 14 residues. Germline V gene data show CDR1 as DFQATT and CDR2 as SNEGSKA (reference sequence). V shed 3 bases and J 8 bases; nucleotides not matched to a gene: 9. Written as DNA, the CDR3 is TGCAGTGCTAGCGCGGCGGGAGGACCCTATGAGCAGTTCTTC. It specifies CSASAAGGPYEQFF.

The gene calls are TRBV6-5 and TRBJ1-1, with D perhaps TRBD1 (5 bases). The CDR3 consists of 15 residues. CDR1 and CDR2 from the germline V gene are MNHEY and SVGAGI. The germline V and J ends were trimmed by 4 bases and 4 bases, with 16 bases remaining between them. CDR3: CASSWGREMGTEAFF. As DNA, the CDR3 is TGTGCCAGCAGTTGGGGGAGGGAAATGGGCACTGAAGCTTTCTTT.

Many counts were recorded for this clonotype. The chain joins TRBV7-9 to TRBJ2-1, with 7 nucleotides matching TRBD2. Per germline, CDR1 SEHNR and CDR2 FQNEAQ (reference sequence). V shed 6 bases and J 4 bases; nucleotides not matched to a gene: 15. The CDR3 consists of 17 residues. CDR3 in amino acids: CASSSTPRDYLYNEQFF. Here the CDR3 DNA reads TGTGCCAGCAGTTCTACCCCCCGGGACTACCTATACAATGAGCAGTTCTTC.

V and J are TRBV7-9 and TRBJ2-7, with D hard to call. The CDR3 runs 14 residues. Germline CDR1 and CDR2: SEHNR and FQNEAQ (reference sequence). With 4 bases removed from V and 4 bases from J, the gap between germline ends came to 14 bases. CDR3 nucleotides: TGTGCCAGCAGCTCCGGTTCCCAGAGATACGAGCAGTACTTC. It encodes CASSSGSQRYEQYF.

As for this clonotype: A read error may explain this, as a much larger clone is one base away. This chain links TRBV12-3 or TRBV12-4 with TRBJ2-1; unclear D gene. The CDR3 is 11 amino acids. Written as DNA, the CDR3 is TGTGCCAGGAGTTTTCGAGATGAGCAGTTCTTC. It codes for CARSFRDEQFF.

This clonotype was detected many times. This chain joins TRBV9 and TRBJ1-2, with D perhaps TRBD1 (6 bases). Trimming removed 0 bases at V and 3 bases at J, with 9 bases between. Germline V gene data show CDR1 as SGDLS and CDR2 as YYNGEE. The CDR3 runs to 14 residues. In DNA, the CDR3 is TGTGCCAGCAGCGTAGGTGGGGGCGACTATGGCTACACCTTC. This translates into CASSVGGGDYGYTF.

This clonotype has just a few counts. The J gene is TRBJ1-1, the V gene TRBV30; 7 bases agree with TRBD1. The CDR3 loop spans 12 amino acids. The V gene end was trimmed by 5 bases and the J gene end by 0 bases; junction bases not matched to a gene: 0. Per germline, CDR1 GTSNPN and CDR2 SVGIG (reference sequence). Written as DNA, the CDR3 is TGTGCCTGGGGACAGGTGAACACTGAAGCTTTCTTT. Protein sequence: CAWGQVNTEAFF.

As regards this clonotype: One junction end disagrees with the germline gene, perhaps due to a read error. The chain couples TRBV24-1 to TRBJ2-7; perhaps D is TRBD1 or TRBD2 (6 bases each). Germline lookup yields CDR1 KGHDR and CDR2 SFDVKD. The CDR3 is made up of 12 amino acids. CDR3 region: CVTRGGPYEQYF. The CDR3, as DNA: TGTGTCACCAGGGGAGGTCCCTACGAGCAGTACTTC.

The chain joins TRBV7-9 to TRBJ2-1, with TRBD2 matching over 9 bases. CDR1 and CDR2 from the germline V gene are SEHNR and FQNEAQ (reference sequence). Losses at the gene ends were 5 bases for V and 8 bases for J; bases not matched to a gene: 16. The CDR3 loop spans 17 amino acids. The CDR3 bases are TGTGCCAGCAGCCCCCCCGAGGGTAGCGGGAGTGAGGATGAGCAGTTCTTC. It yields the protein CASSPPEGSGSEDEQFF.

V usage is TRBV30 and J usage is TRBJ1-1; 7 bases map to TRBD1. The trim removed 2 bases at V and 8 bases at J, leaving 8 bases unmatched. In germline, CDR1 is GTSNPN, CDR2 SVGIG (reference sequence). This CDR3 is built from 13 residues. The CDR3 region is CAWSLLPGQEAFF. DNA for the CDR3: TGTGCCTGGAGTCTTCTCCCGGGACAGGAAGCTTTCTTT.

The gene calls are TRBV30 and TRBJ2-7; 9 bases agree with TRBD2. J gave up 1 base and V 5 bases, and 6 bases lay outside the gene matches. CDR3 length: 14 residues. The germline V gene has CDR1 GTSNPN and CDR2 SVGIG (reference sequence). The CDR3 DNA reads TGTGCCTGGGGGGATAGCGGGGGATCCTACGAGCAGTACTTC. As protein: CAWGDSGGSYEQYF.

CDR3 nucleotides: TGCGCCAGCAGCCAAGGGCCCGGAGCAGGTGGGGAGCTGTTTTTT. Translated, it gives CASSQGPGAGGELFF. The genes are TRBV4-3 and TRBJ2-2; D unresolved. V dropped 1 base and J dropped 8 bases, with 14 bases sitting between them. CDR1 and CDR2 (germline): LGHNA, YSLEER. This CDR3 is built from 15 residues.

This clonotype appeared many times. V and J are TRBV4-3 and TRBJ2-1; 7 positions match TRBD1. The CDR3 is made up of 15 amino acids. Per the germline V gene, CDR1 is LGHNA and CDR2 is YSLEER. V lost 4 bases and J lost 1; bases outside the gene matches: 4. The CDR3 is CASSPDRMSYNEQFF. DNA for the CDR3: TGCGCCAGCAGCCCGGACAGGATGTCCTACAATGAGCAGTTCTTC.

This clonotype was seen a few times. At one boundary the junction diverges from the germline segment, which might be a read error. The rearrangement joins TRBV3-1 to TRBJ2-4; 8 nucleotides match TRBD1. The CDR3 has 14 amino acids. In germline, CDR1 is LGHDT, CDR2 YNNKEL (reference sequence). The CDR3 sequence is CASSPGQGKYIQYF. The CDR3 DNA sequence: TGTGCCAGCAGCCCTGGACAGGGCAAATACATTCAGTACTTC.

J is TRBJ2-7 and V is TRBV4-3; possible D gene TRBD2, 5 bases. This CDR3 is 15 amino acids long. Deletions cut 1 base from V and 3 bases from J, with 13 bases between. Germline lookup yields CDR1 LGHNA and CDR2 YSLEER. The DNA for the CDR3 is TGCGCCAGCAGCCAAGGGGGTAGCGCCGACTACGAGCAGTACTTC. Encoded protein: CASSQGGSADYEQYF.

This sequence joins TRBV2 and TRBJ2-3, with 7 bases fitting TRBD2. Germline values: CDR1 SNHLY, CDR2 FYNNEI. The CDR3 is 17 residues long. The V segment lost 5 bases and the J segment 1 base; nucleotides outside the gene matches: 12. The CDR3 region is CASSKKSSSGRTDTQYF. The CDR3 bases are TGTGCCAGCAGTAAAAAATCTTCTAGCGGACGCACAGATACGCAGTATTTT.